The 15 T cell receptor beta chains in this list originate from one sample, sequenced in a study of blood T cell repertoires in COVID-19. Repertoires were generated with immunoSEQ multiplex PCR, while TCRdb's copy carries only in-frame clones and drops some. The table has 250,000 to 300,000 clones, 70% to 90% seen once; the top ten hold about 11%. Sequencing was carried out using peripheral blood. These TCRs come from a woman in her sixties or seventies with acute or convalescent COVID-19.

The rearrangement links TRBV12-5 to TRBJ2-1, with 8 bases aligning to TRBD2. After removal of 6 bases from V and 4 bases from J, the junction contained 14 bases not matched to a gene. The CDR3 runs 17 residues. Germline values: CDR1 LGHNT, CDR2 FRNRAP. Here the CDR3 DNA reads TGTGCTAGTGGCCCCGGGAGGGGGGACCCGACTTACAATGAGCAGTTCTTC. As protein: CASGPGRGDPTYNEQFF.

The chain employs TRBV2 and TRBJ2-5, with TRBD1 identical over 7 bases. Trimming at V came to 5 bases and at J to 0 bases, leaving 6 bases not matched to a gene. Germline CDR1 reads SNHLY; CDR2 reads FYNNEI. The CDR3 is 15 residues long. The CDR3 region is CASSQGDSNQETQYF. As DNA, the CDR3 is TGTGCCAGCAGTCAGGGGGACAGTAACCAAGAGACCCAGTACTTC.

This chain links TRBV6-1 with TRBJ1-2; D perhaps matches TRBD1 (6 bases). The CDR3 runs 15 residues. CDR1 is MNHNS and CDR2 is SASEGT in the germline V gene. Trimming pared 0 bases from V and 5 bases from J, leaving 13 bases between. The DNA of the CDR3 is TGTGCCAGCAGTGAAGCAAGGACAGTGGGTTATGGCTACACCTTC. As protein: CASSEARTVGYGYTF.

The V and J genes are TRBV12-3 or TRBV12-4 and TRBJ1-2; D not resolved. V gave up 6 bases and J gave up 2 bases, with 7 bases separating them. The CDR3 length is 12 residues. The chain's CDR3 is CASRVRNYGYTF. The CDR3 DNA sequence: TGTGCCAGCAGGGTCAGGAACTATGGCTACACCTTC.

The chain joins TRBV25-1 to TRBJ2-1, with 7 bases fitting TRBD1. Germline lookup yields CDR1 MGHDK and CDR2 SYGVNS. V was clipped by 4 bases and J by 6 bases; unmatched bases: 9. CDR3 length: 15 residues. The DNA for the CDR3 is TGTGCCAGCAGTGCCTCAGGGGGACGTGTCAATGAGCAGTTCTTC. This encodes CASSASGGRVNEQFF.

The chain has TRBV7-9 and TRBJ1-1; 7 positions agree with TRBD1. CDR3 length: 13 residues. Germline values: CDR1 SEHNR, CDR2 FQNEAQ (reference sequence). V was pared by 5 bases and J by 7 bases, with 7 bases of the junction left unmatched. The CDR3 reads CASSPGQPFEAFF. CDR3 coding DNA: TGTGCCAGCAGCCCGGGACAGCCGTTTGAAGCTTTCTTT.

The J gene is TRBJ2-2, the V gene TRBV3-1 (or the pseudogene TRBV3-2), with D possibly being TRBD1 (5 bases). The germline V gene has CDR1 LGHDT and CDR2 YNNKEL (reference sequence). The CDR3 is 16 residues long. Trimming left V 1 base short and J 6 bases short, with 15 bases between. CDR3 nucleotide sequence: TGTGCCAGCAGCCAAGGGGGCCCGACCTGGCCCGGGGAGCTGTTTTTT. Protein product: CASSQGGPTWPGELFF.

The chain has TRBV2 and TRBJ1-2, with D maybe TRBD1 (5 bases). Trimming shortened V by 7 bases and J by 0 bases, and 15 bases separated the two germline ends. The CDR3 spans 15 residues. The germline gives CDR1 SNHLY, CDR2 FYNNEI. In nucleotides, the CDR3 is TGTGCCAGCAACCGAGATGCCAGGGCTAACTATGGCTACACCTTC. Translated, it gives CASNRDARANYGYTF.

The chain combines TRBV5-1 with TRBJ1-1; D might be TRBD1 (5 bases). The CDR3 is 14 residues long. Germline values: CDR1 SGHRS, CDR2 YFSETQ. Trimming shortened V by 4 bases and J by 4 bases, and 14 bases separated the two germline ends. In DNA form, the CDR3 reads TGCGCCAGCAGCCCACAACCGCAGGGCACTGAAGCTTTCTTT. This gives the protein CASSPQPQGTEAFF.

The chain recombines TRBV2 with TRBJ2-5; perhaps TRBD2 as D (7 bases). The CDR3 contains 15 residues. V was cut by 8 bases and J by 2 bases, with 18 bases left in between. The germline V gene has CDR1 SNHLY and CDR2 FYNNEI. The CDR3 region has the DNA TGTGCCAGCCCCGTTGGGGGGGGGCGGCAAGAGACCCAGTACTTC. It is translated as CASPVGGGRQETQYF.

The chain combines TRBV10-3 with TRBJ2-7; 7 bases are a match to TRBD1. Germline trimming cut 7 bases from V and 3 bases from J; bases unmatched to any gene: 12. Germline V lookup: CDR1 ENHRY, CDR2 SYGVKD. This CDR3 region has 15 residues. CDR3 nucleotides: TGTGCCATCAAAGGCGGACAGGAATTATTCTACGAGCAGTACTTC. The encoded protein is CAIKGGQELFYEQYF.

This clone has only one observation. The rearrangement joins TRBV18 to TRBJ1-1; unclear D gene. This CDR3 has 15 amino acids. Germline lookup yields CDR1 KGHSH and CDR2 LQKENI. Trimming took off 3 bases at V and 2 bases at J, with 13 bases between the two ends. The chain's CDR3 is CASSPSEALNTEAFF. The DNA of the CDR3 is TGTGCCAGCTCACCCTCCGAGGCTTTAAACACTGAAGCTTTCTTT.

The chain combines TRBV2 with TRBJ1-5; tentatively, D is TRBD1 (5 bases). Germline assignment: CDR1 SNHLY and CDR2 FYNNEI. Deletions cut 8 bases from V and 5 bases from J, with 7 bases between. CDR3 length: 11 residues. The CDR3 region is CASATDQPQHF. CDR3 nucleotides: TGTGCCAGCGCGACAGATCAGCCCCAGCATTTT.

The V call is TRBV25-1, the J call TRBJ1-5, with 8 bases fitting TRBD1. Losses at the gene ends were 5 bases for V and 3 bases for J; bases not matched to a gene: 3. The CDR3 is made up of 14 amino acids. In germline, CDR1 is MGHDK, CDR2 SYGVNS. CDR3 DNA sequence: TGTGCCAGCAGTCCGACAGGGGCCAATCAGCCCCAGCATTTT. Protein product: CASSPTGANQPQHF.

CDR3 in amino acids: CSARSGQGSYEQYF. CDR3 sequence (DNA): TGCAGCGCCCGTTCGGGACAGGGTTCCTACGAGCAGTACTTC. The V and J genes are TRBV29-1 and TRBJ2-7; TRBD1 matches at 9 bases. The V segment lost 7 bases and the J segment 1 base; nucleotides outside the gene matches: 8. In germline, CDR1 is SQVTM, CDR2 ANQGSEA. The CDR3 totals 14 residues.